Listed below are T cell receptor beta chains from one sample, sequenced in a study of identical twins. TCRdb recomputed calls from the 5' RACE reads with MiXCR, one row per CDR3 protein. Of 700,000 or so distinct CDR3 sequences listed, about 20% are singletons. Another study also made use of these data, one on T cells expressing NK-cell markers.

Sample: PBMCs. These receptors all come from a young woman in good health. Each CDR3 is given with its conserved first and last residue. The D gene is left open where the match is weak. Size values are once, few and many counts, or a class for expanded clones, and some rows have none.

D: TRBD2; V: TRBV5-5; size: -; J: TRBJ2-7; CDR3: CASSLQAGGTYEQYF; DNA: TGTGCCAGCAGCCTACAAGCGGGGGGGACTTACGAGCAGTACTTC
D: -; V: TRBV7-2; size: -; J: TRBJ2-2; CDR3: CASSLARPPGELFF; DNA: TGTGCCAGCAGCTTAGCCCGACCCCCCGGGGAGCTGTTTTTT
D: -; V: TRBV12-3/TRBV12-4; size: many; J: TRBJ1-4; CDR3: CASSEGTNEKLFF; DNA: TGTGCCAGCAGCGAGGGGACTAATGAAAAACTGTTTTTT
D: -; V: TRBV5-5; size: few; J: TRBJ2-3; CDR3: CASSLIRGNTDTQYF; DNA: TGTGCCAGCAGCTTGATCCGGGGAAACACAGATACGCAGTATTTT
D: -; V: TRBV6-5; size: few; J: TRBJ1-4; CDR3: CASSYGRREKLFF; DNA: TGTGCCAGCAGTTACGGGAGGAGGGAAAAACTGTTTTTT
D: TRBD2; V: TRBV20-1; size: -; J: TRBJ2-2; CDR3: CSARGLAGSTSTGELFF; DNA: TGCAGTGCTAGAGGACTAGCGGGGTCGACATCCACCGGGGAGCTGTTTTTT
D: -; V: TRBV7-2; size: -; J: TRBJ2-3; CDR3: CASSLVITSTDTQYF; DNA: TGTGCCAGCAGCTTAGTTATCACCAGCACAGATACGCAGTATTTT
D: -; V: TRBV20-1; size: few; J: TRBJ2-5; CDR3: CSARGGPRETQYF; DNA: TGCAGTGCTAGGGGCGGACCTCGTGAGACCCAGTACTTC
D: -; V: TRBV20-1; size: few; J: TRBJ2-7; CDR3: CSARDVGSYEQYF; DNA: TGCAGTGCTAGAGATGTAGGGTCCTACGAGCAGTACTTC
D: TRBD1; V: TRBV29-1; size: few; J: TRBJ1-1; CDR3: CSEAGQGLNTEAFF; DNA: TGCAGCGAAGCCGGACAGGGGCTGAACACTGAAGCTTTCTTT
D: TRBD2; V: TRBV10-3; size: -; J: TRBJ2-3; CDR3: CAISERGEDTQYF; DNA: TGTGCCATCAGTGAGCGGGGGGAAGATACGCAGTATTTT
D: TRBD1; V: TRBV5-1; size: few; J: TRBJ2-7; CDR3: CASSSQGASGYEQYF; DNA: TGCGCCAGCAGCAGCCAGGGGGCCTCTGGCTACGAGCAGTACTTC